A single T cell receptor beta chain is shown here with its context. What antigen it recognizes has not been identified. Nothing much larger sits one base from this clone, and base qualities are not available. The data originate from a study of graft-versus-host responses after intestinal transplantation (dated by TCRdb to about 2021). For the wider study: Recipients received multivisceral, liver-intestinal, or isolated intestinal transplants. All recipients received anti-thymocyte globulin induction followed by maintenance tacrolimus and steroids for around three years. After intestinal transplantation, graft-versus-host and host-versus-graft alloreactive T cell clones in the graft, circulation and bone marrow were tracked using bulk TCR-beta CDR3 sequencing. To identify alloreactive clones, pre-transplant mixed lymphocyte reaction products were sequenced and compared with unstimulated pre-transplant donor and recipient T cells. The cohort enrolled under 25 intestinal transplant recipients including one retransplant, and a few patients lacking pretransplant specimens were excluded. A peak of at least 4% donor T cells among recipient peripheral blood mononuclear cells was the definition used for donor T cell macrochimerism. Samples from three later patients were sequenced in-house on an Illumina MiSeq with MiXCR processing rather than by the commercial service.

The library relied on the immunoSEQ multiplex PCR assay. For most patients, genomic DNA was isolated using the Qiagen DNeasy Blood and Tissue Kit and was shipped frozen to Adaptive Biotechnologies for TCR sequencing. For most patients, high-throughput TCR-beta CDR3 sequencing of genomic DNA was performed by Adaptive Biotechnologies. Regarding the original processing steps: Adaptive's ImmunoSEQ software was the source of the TCR sequencing data for about 18 patients, while a few other patients were processed with MiXCR and VDJtools. To correct CD4 versus CD8 sorting errors, any sequence found in both subsets at a frequency ratio below 5:1 was removed. CDR3 nucleotide sequences shared between donor and recipient were removed because the origin of such sequences could not be assigned. To count as alloreactive, a clone needed at least 2-fold expansion over unstimulated cells and a minimum CFSE-low frequency of 0.002% (template counts) or 0.001% (read counts). A clone was considered mappable if detected in the sequenced pre-transplant spleen, lymph node, or MLR CFSE-low populations of the donor or recipient. The cumulative frequency of alloreactive clones was calculated as a percentage of all sequences, weighted by copy number. The source is immuneACCESS, and TCRdb retained only in-frame sequences with V and J called. Part of the clones is not carried over; for the studies checked, unresolved V genes explain less than half of this, and the remainder is unexplained. V and J calls and clone size are copied from that table; D and trimming were computed from the DNA. The sample records under 140,000 clones, around 95% of which are singletons. The ten largest clones represent roughly 0.5% of the sample.

The time point tag for this specimen amounts to: cells obtained before transplantation from donor or recipient. CD3+CD4+ and CD3+CD8+ populations were FACS-sorted from unstimulated pre-transplant donor and recipient cells taken from spleen or lymph nodes. Broader findings and caveats from the paper: GvH clones turned up in recipient bone marrow, with some appearing earlier in ileal mucosa or blood, a pattern consistent with an intestinal mucosal origin. Peak levels of circulating GvH clones were associated with declines in HvG clones early after transplant. In patients with donor T cell macrochimerism, the allografts had high GvH to HvG T cell clonal ratios. The relatively low number and heterogeneity of intestinal transplant patients limited the conclusions.

V and J lose 0 bases and 7 bases, and a span of 26 bases separates them. CDR1 and CDR2 are read off the germline V gene as SGDLS and YYNGEE. Including the terminal cysteine and phenylalanine, the CDR3 comprises 19 residues. The CDR3 DNA has 57 bases and is translated from base 1. The source of this sequence is a human donor who received an intestinal transplant. The sample in question was unstimulated CD8+ T cells sorted from spleen or lymph node cells, obtained before intestinal transplant. The rearranged segments are TRBV9 and TRBJ2-1; the best D guess is TRBD2, with 6 bases matching. The CDR3 corresponds to CASSVGSAGGTKVLNEQFF. The nucleotides are TGTGCCAGCAGCGTAGGATCAGCGGGCGGGACGAAAGTGTTGAATGAGCAGTTCTTC. Outside the CDR3, residues come from the reference TRBV9 and TRBJ2-1 proteins, so the full variable domain is: DSGVTQTPKHLITATGQRVTLRCSPRSGDLSVYWYQQSLDQGLQFLIQYYNGEERAKGNILERFSAQQFPDLHSELNLSSLELGDSALYFCASSVGSAGGTKVLNEQFFGPGTRLTVL.